One sample yielded the 16 T cell receptor beta chains listed below, sequenced in a study of T-cell reconstitution after alpha-beta-depleted transplantation in children. Preparing the TCRbeta library involved the use of unique molecular identifiers. One entry per CDR3 protein results from TCRdb running MiXCR on the PCR reads. In the table there are fewer than 700,000 distinct CDR3 sequences, roughly 13% of which are singletons. This material consisted of PBMCs, mostly from graft donor cells, taken 360 days after TCRalphabeta/CD19-depleted stem cell transplant. These receptor sequences come from a male patient between 10 and 17 years old who had a stem cell transplant for acute myeloid leukemia, so the T cells may come from the graft donor.

This clonotype was recorded a few times. The chain links TRBV30 to TRBJ2-5; D call uncertain. Germline assignment: CDR1 GTSNPN and CDR2 SVGIG (reference sequence). This CDR3 is 11 amino acids long. V was cut by 1 base and J by 7 bases, with 7 bases left in between. The CDR3 bases are TGTGCCTGGAGTGCCCCAGGGACCCAGTACTTC. Protein product: CAWSAPGTQYF.

Concerning this clonotype itself: The junction does not match germline at one end; this may be a read error. V is TRBV2 and J is TRBJ2-7; D is undetermined. Germline V lookup: CDR1 SNHLY, CDR2 FYNNEI. The CDR3 spans 10 residues. The CDR3 DNA reads TGTGCCAGCAGTGAGAAGACTCTCGACTTC. Amino acids: CASSEKTLDF.

The V call is TRBV10-3, the J call TRBJ2-4; D may be TRBD1 or TRBD2 (5 bases each). V was clipped by 6 bases and J by 0 bases, with 9 bases between them. The CDR3 is 14 residues long. Germline CDR1 and CDR2: ENHRY and SYGVKD. CDR3 loop: CAISWDLAKNIQYF. Here the CDR3 DNA reads TGTGCCATCAGCTGGGACCTAGCCAAAAACATTCAGTACTTC.

This clonotype was picked up a small number of times. The chain carries TRBV6-2 or TRBV6-3 and TRBJ2-5, with D perhaps matching TRBD2 (6 bases). From germline, CDR1 is MNHEY and CDR2 SVGEGT. The CDR3 has 15 residues. The ends were cut back, 2 bases at V and 3 bases at J, with 13 bases in the middle. The CDR3 bases are TGTGCCAGCAGTTACGCCGGTGGGGGGAAAGAGACCCAGTACTTC. This translates into CASSYAGGGKETQYF.

This clonotype was seen more than once but under ten times. The CDR3 is CASSPPGLQSNEQFF. CDR3 nucleotide sequence: TGTGCCAGCTCACCACCGGGACTACAAAGCAATGAGCAGTTCTTC. The rearrangement uses TRBV18 and TRBJ2-1; TRBD2 matches at 7 bases. Unmatched junction bases numbered 5, after V lost 0 bases and J lost 6 bases. CDR3 length equals 15 residues. Germline values: CDR1 KGHSH, CDR2 LQKENI.

This clonotype was observed once. This chain uses TRBV20-1 with TRBJ2-7; 11 nucleotides align to TRBD2. The CDR3 runs to 15 residues. Trimming cost V 0 bases and J 2 bases; bases outside gene matches: 3. CDR1 and CDR2 from the germline V gene are DFQATT and SNEGSKA (reference sequence). DNA of the CDR3: TGCAGTGCTAGAGATCCACTAGCGGGGGCCTACGAGCAGTACTTC. It is translated as CSARDPLAGAYEQYF.

This clonotype was found many times. The genes are TRBV10-3 and TRBJ2-1; 7 nucleotides line up with TRBD2. Germline trimming cut 0 bases from V and 3 bases from J; bases unmatched to any gene: 5. From germline, CDR1 is ENHRY and CDR2 SYGVKD. The CDR3 length is 16 residues. CDR3 residues: CAISESGLAVYNEQFF. The CDR3 bases are TGTGCCATCAGTGAGTCGGGGCTAGCGGTCTACAATGAGCAGTTCTTC.

This CDR3 is CASSPWDKVYEQYF. CDR3 nucleotide sequence: TGTGCCAGCTCACCATGGGACAAGGTATACGAGCAGTACTTC. The rearrangement links TRBV18 to TRBJ2-7; possibly TRBD1 for D (6 bases). V lost 2 bases, J lost 4 bases, and 12 bases lay in between. The CDR3 runs 14 residues. The germline V gene has CDR1 KGHSH and CDR2 LQKENI.

Ten or more counts support this clonotype. The rearrangement links TRBV5-1 to TRBJ2-1, with D perhaps matching TRBD1 (6 bases). Germline V gives CDR1 SGHRS, CDR2 YFSETQ. The germline V and J ends were trimmed by 4 bases and 8 bases, with 22 bases remaining between them. CDR3 length equals 16 residues. The CDR3 DNA is TGCGCCAGCAGCACATCCAGAACAGGGTGGGGGCATGAGCAGTTCTTC. The encoded protein is CASSTSRTGWGHEQFF.

Here the CDR3 reads CASSQGQGAGYGYTF. CDR3 nucleotides: TGTGCCAGCAGTCAAGGACAGGGGGCGGGATATGGCTACACCTTC. The J gene is TRBJ1-2, the V gene TRBV6-5, with 11 nucleotides matching TRBD1. Germline assignment: CDR1 MNHEY and CDR2 SVGAGI. There are 15 residues in the CDR3. The V gene end was trimmed by 5 bases and the J gene end by 5 bases; junction bases not matched to a gene: 7.

This clonotype was found many times. V gene TRBV20-1 combines with J gene TRBJ2-5; D is uncertain. Germline V gene lookup returns CDR1 DFQATT and CDR2 SNEGSKA (reference sequence). The CDR3 length is 15 residues. V was cut by 0 bases and J by 0 bases, with 11 bases left in between. CDR3 in DNA: TGCAGTGCTAGAGATCGGGTCCTGTACCAAGAGACCCAGTACTTC. This codes for CSARDRVLYQETQYF.

The V call is TRBV5-1, the J call TRBJ2-2; D ambiguous. The germline gives CDR1 SGHRS, CDR2 YFSETQ. The CDR3 contains 13 residues. V lost 5 bases and J 4 bases, leaving 9 bases between the germline ends. CDR3 residues: CASSWSTTGELFF. CDR3 in DNA: TGCGCCAGCAGTTGGTCCACCACCGGGGAGCTGTTTTTT. Supplemented by reference TRBV5-1 and TRBJ2-2, the full variable domain reads KAGVTQTPRYLIKTRGQQVTLSCSPISGHRSVSWYQQTPGQGLQFLFEYFSETQRNKGNFPGRFSGRQFSNSRSEMNVSTLELGDSALYLCASSWSTTGELFFGEGSRLTVL.

The chain couples TRBV2 to TRBJ1-1, with 10 positions matching TRBD1. The V gene end was trimmed by 8 bases and the J gene end by 1 base; junction bases not matched to a gene: 4. The CDR3 length is 14 residues. CDR1 and CDR2 from the germline V gene are SNHLY and FYNNEI. The CDR3 reads CASLRTGGNTEAFF. The CDR3 nucleotides read TGTGCCAGCCTAAGGACAGGGGGGAACACTGAAGCTTTCTTT.

This clonotype occurred a few times. The chain recombines TRBV7-2 with TRBJ2-7; no reliable D call. The CDR3 length is 15 residues. The germline gives CDR1 SGHTA, CDR2 FQGNSA. V dropped 1 base and J dropped 0 bases, with 10 bases sitting between them. CDR3 loop: CASSLDRRLSYEQYF. CDR3 nucleotide sequence: TGTGCCAGCAGCTTAGATCGGCGGCTCTCCTACGAGCAGTACTTC.

This clonotype was detected a few times. This sequence joins TRBV30 and TRBJ1-1; D remains ambiguous. There are 12 residues in the CDR3. V was pared by 1 base and J by 2 bases, with 5 bases between. CDR1 GTSNPN and CDR2 SVGIG come from the germline V gene (reference sequence). CDR3 sequence: CAWSGPNTEAFF. CDR3 in DNA: TGTGCCTGGAGTGGGCCAAACACTGAAGCTTTCTTT.

This rearrangement joins TRBV20-1 to TRBJ1-5; D is unclear. The V and J ends lost 0 bases and 0 bases respectively, with 12 bases between them. Germline-derived CDR1 and CDR2 are DFQATT and SNEGSKA (reference sequence). This CDR3 has 16 amino acids. CDR3 loop: CSARDPLDYSNQPQHF. The CDR3, as DNA: TGCAGTGCTAGAGATCCCCTGGACTATAGCAATCAGCCCCAGCATTTT.